This TCR beta chain was profiled in a study of T cell clonotyping in hematopoietic cell transplantation. In germline, CDR1 is MNHEY, CDR2 SVGAGI. V lost 9 bases and J lost 8, with 16 bases in between. The CDR3 extends over 12 amino acids. Whole-study findings and limits: Broader posttransplant TCR repertoire diversity was predicted by graft donor and pretransplant recipient Inverse Simpson Index values. Few recipient clonotypes overlapped donors; over 95% were de novo at given depth.

Clones were sequenced by immunoSEQ multiplex PCR, and TCRdb holds only the in-frame ones, with some missing. This sample carries 65,000 to 75,000 clones, about 93% of them seen once, and the ten largest clones take roughly 1.7%. For this clone: The antigen remains unidentified.

The sequence derives from a man aged 50 or older in good health. Some clones in this sample may be carry-over from other donors' samples. The sample consisted of peripheral blood mononuclear cells. The chain uses TRBV6-5 and TRBJ1-2; D remains ambiguous. CDR3 in DNA: TGTGCCAGTGGAGGGTGGTCAAGAGGCTACACCTTC. Its protein product is CASGGWSRGYTF.